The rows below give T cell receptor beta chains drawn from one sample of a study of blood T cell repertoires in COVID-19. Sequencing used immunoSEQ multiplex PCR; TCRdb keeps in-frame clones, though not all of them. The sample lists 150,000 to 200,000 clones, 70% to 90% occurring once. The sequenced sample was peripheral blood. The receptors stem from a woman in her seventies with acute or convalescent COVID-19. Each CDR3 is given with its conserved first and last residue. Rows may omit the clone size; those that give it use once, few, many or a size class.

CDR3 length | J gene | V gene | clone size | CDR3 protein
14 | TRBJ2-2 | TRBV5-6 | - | CASVGGGNTGELFF
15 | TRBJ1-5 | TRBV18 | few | CASSRDRDSNQPQHF
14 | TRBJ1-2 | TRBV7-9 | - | CASSSRQGTYGYTF
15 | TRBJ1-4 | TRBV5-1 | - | CASSATGTGEEKLFF
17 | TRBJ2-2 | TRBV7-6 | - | CASSLVGLAGYTGELFF
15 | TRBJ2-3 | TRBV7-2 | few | CASSLSSGGSDTQYF
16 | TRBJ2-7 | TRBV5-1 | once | CASSFQPGVGINEQYF
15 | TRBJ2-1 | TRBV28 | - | CASSLEGGVRAEQFF
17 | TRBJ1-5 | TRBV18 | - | CASSPGGGGLGNQPQHF
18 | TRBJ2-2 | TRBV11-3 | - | CASSLRRMGLRNTGELFF